This T cell receptor beta chain came from a study of CXCR3-negative and CXCR3-positive naive CD8 T cells. Notes on this clonotype: Its cognate antigen is unknown.

Whole-study findings and limits: Both naive subsets carried similar amounts of surface CD5, so TCR strength was inferred from TRB CDR3 properties.

Researchers sorted approximately 290,000 cells of each CD8+ T cell subset in triplicate. Definition of naive CD8+ T cells rested on a CD45RO-CCR7+CD27+CD95- profile. cDNA libraries for TRB were generated by 5' RACE incorporating UMI labels. Using the 5' RACE reads, TCRdb records one entry per CDR3 protein without DNA. Its listing shows 35,000 to 55,000 distinct CDR3 sequences. The CDR3 length is 12 residues. The germline V gene has CDR1 SQVTM and CDR2 ANQGSEA. Sequenced input: naive CXCR3- CD8+ T cells from blood. Specified subset: CD45RO-CCR7+CD27+CD95- naive CD8+ T cells lacking CXCR3 (TNR3-). The chain couples TRBV29-1 to TRBJ2-5; without DNA, the TCRdb call of TRBD2 cannot be checked. The sequence was obtained from a human donor in good health. Some clones in this sample may be carry-over from other donors' samples. The CDR3 protein is CSASSGEETQYF. The full variable domain, completed using reference TRBV29-1 and TRBJ2-5, is SAVISQKPSRDICQRGTSLTIQCQVDSQVTMMFWYRQQPGQSLTLIATANQGSEATYESGFVIDKFPISRPNLTFSTLTVSNMSPEDSSIYLCSASSGEETQYFGPGTRLLVL.